Described below is a single T cell receptor beta chain sequence and its context. The antigen remains undetermined. The CDR3 is 16 amino acids. Per germline, CDR1 MNHNY and CDR2 SVGAGI (reference sequence). Trimming cost V 0 bases and J 3 bases; bases outside gene matches: 2. These data originate in a study of graft-versus-host responses after intestinal transplantation. At the level of the study: Following induction with anti-thymocyte globulin, all recipients were given tacrolimus and steroids for three to four years.

The data were produced by immunoSEQ multiplex PCR, yet TCRdb's version contains in-frame clones alone and is incomplete. The sample lists approximately 86,000 clones; 91% were seen once. The V gene is TRBV6-6, the J gene TRBJ2-5; 12 positions match TRBD1. Specimen: unstimulated CD4+ T cells sorted from spleen or lymph node cells, collected before intestinal transplant. The receptor's source is a human donor who received an intestinal transplant. CDR3 amino acids: CASSYSGQGAKETQYF. Here the CDR3 DNA reads TGTGCCAGCAGTTACTCGGGACAGGGGGCGAAAGAGACCCAGTACTTC.